This TCR beta chain is from a study of response to subunit inactivated influenza vaccine. Study observations and caveats: Every seasonal influenza vaccination brings in few new T cells, the authors suggested.

TCRdb reanalysed the RT-PCR reads using MiXCR and keeps one entry per CDR3 protein. The repertoire has more than 150,000 distinct CDR3 sequences, nearly 9.5% of them found once; the top ten carry approximately 10%. This clonotype was observed many times. Antigen unknown. Looked up from germline, CDR1 is SGHTA and CDR2 is FQGNSA. This CDR3 is 16 amino acids long. J gave up 1 base and V 3 bases, and 6 bases lay outside the gene matches. This rearrangement joins TRBV7-2 to TRBJ2-5; 9 bases are a match to TRBD1. Sequenced material: non-naive T cells sorted from PBMCs, taken on the day of vaccination. This TCR came from a man aged 50 to 59 who received an inactivated influenza vaccine. The CDR3 loop reads CASSLSGTGSQETQYF. CDR3 coding DNA: TGTGCCAGCAGCTTGTCCGGGACAGGGTCCCAAGAGACCCAGTACTTC.